These T cell receptor beta chains were read from a single sample in a study of T cells in Graves' hyperthyroidism and ophthalmopathy. MiXCR, applied by TCRdb to the multiplex PCR reads, yields one record per CDR3 protein. The data show under 300,000 distinct CDR3 sequences, with 13% to 15% seen just once and 10% to 15% held by the top ten. Sequencing was done on a sample of blood. The receptors originated from a middle-aged woman with Graves' hyperthyroidism that later progressed to Graves' ophthalmopathy. Each CDR3 is given with its conserved first and last residue. Fields, in order: J gene, V gene, clone size, D gene, CDR3 protein, CDR3 DNA. The D gene is left open where the match is weak. Clone size appears in some rows only: once, few, many, or a class for an expanded clone.

TRBJ1-5,TRBV28,many,NA,CASSPLSGNNQPQHF,TGTGCCAGCAGTCCCCTTTCCGGGAACAATCAGCCCCAGCATTTT
TRBJ2-1,TRBV28,many,NA,CASSHYLEQFF,TGTGCCAGCAGTCACTACCTCGAGCAGTTCTTC
TRBJ2-3,TRBV6-9,NA,NA,CASSYGDTQYF,TGTGCCAGCAGTTACGGAGATACGCAGTATTTT
TRBJ2-7,TRBV28,NA,TRBD2,CASSIRTSGNREQYF,TGTGCCAGCAGTATTCGGACTAGCGGGAATCGCGAGCAGTACTTC
TRBJ2-5,TRBV12-3/TRBV12-4,NA,NA,CASSFEGGVGETQYF,TGTGCCAGCAGTTTTGAGGGGGGGGTAGGGGAGACCCAGTACTTC
TRBJ2-1,TRBV7-9,many,TRBD2,CASSSGLATHNEQFF,TGTGCCAGCAGCTCCGGACTAGCGACTCACAATGAGCAGTTCTTC
TRBJ2-1,TRBV2,NA,TRBD2,CASSEDLGTSGIYNEQFF,TGTGCCAGCAGTGAAGATTTGGGGACTAGCGGGATCTACAATGAGCAGTTCTTC
TRBJ2-7,TRBV20-1,many,TRBD2,CNAWPGLASGGYEQYF,TGCAATGCTTGGCCGGGACTAGCGTCAGGGGGGTATGAGCAGTACTTC
TRBJ2-5,TRBV19,NA,TRBD1,CASSSRTGWRRETQYF,TGTGCCAGTAGTTCCCGGACAGGCTGGCGAAGAGAGACCCAGTACTTC
TRBJ2-1,TRBV2,NA,TRBD2,CASKLSGTSGTYNEQFF,TGTGCCAGCAAATTGAGTGGGACTAGCGGAACCTACAATGAGCAGTTCTTC
TRBJ2-1,TRBV28,many,TRBD2,CASSFVREGRNEQFF,TGTGCCAGCAGTTTCGTGCGGGAGGGCCGTAATGAGCAGTTCTTC
TRBJ2-4,TRBV6-6,many,NA,CASSYGGTKNIQYF,TGTGCCAGCAGTTACGGAGGGACCAAAAACATTCAGTACTTC
TRBJ2-1,TRBV28,NA,NA,CASSFNHLEIGSGSYNEQFF,TGTGCCAGCAGTTTTAACCACCTTGAGATAGGGTCCGGGTCCTACAATGAGCAGTTCTTC
TRBJ1-3,TRBV2,many,NA,CASSERRGSGNTIYF,TGTGCCAGCAGTGAAAGGCGGGGCTCTGGAAACACCATATATTTT
TRBJ1-5,TRBV12-3/TRBV12-4,many,NA,CASSRRGASQPQHF,TGTGCCAGCAGTCGCCGGGGGGCTAGTCAGCCCCAGCATTTT
TRBJ2-1,TRBV7-3,many,TRBD2,CASSIGLAPNNEQFF,TGTGCCAGCAGCATAGGACTAGCCCCAAACAATGAGCAGTTCTTC
TRBJ1-6,TRBV6-1,many,NA,CASSSEGRRNSPLHF,TGTGCCAGCAGTTCCGAGGGACGCAGAAATTCACCCCTCCACTTT
TRBJ1-1,TRBV11-2,many,NA,CASRVPGRANTEAFF,TGTGCCAGCAGGGTCCCAGGTCGGGCGAACACTGAAGCTTTCTTT
TRBJ1-1,TRBV5-1,many,NA,CASSGTVGDKAFF,TGCGCCAGCAGCGGGACTGTAGGAGACAAAGCTTTCTTT
TRBJ2-5,TRBV29-1,NA,TRBD1,CSVVQGAGETQYF,TGCAGCGTTGTGCAGGGGGCCGGAGAGACCCAGTACTTC